The present T cell receptor beta chain was sequenced within a study of T cell repertoires in cytomegalovirus infection. Concerning this clonotype: Its antigen is still unknown.

TCRdb re-called the reads with MiXCR, one entry per CDR3 protein. The sample carries some 940,000 distinct CDR3 sequences, around 32% recorded once. This CDR3 has 14 residues. V lost 5 bases and J lost 5; bases outside the gene matches: 4. The germline gives CDR1 ENHRY, CDR2 SYGVKD. This receptor was identified in a human donor in good health (CMV status not recorded). Some clones in this sample may be carry-over from other donors' samples. The input for sequencing was cultured CD8+ T cells from PBMCs, taken from culture after CMV antigen stimulation. The genes are TRBV10-3 and TRBJ2-1, with TRBD2 matching over 9 bases. This CDR3 is CAISTIAGDNEQFF. The CDR3 DNA follows: TGTGCCATCAGTACGATAGCGGGGGACAATGAGCAGTTCTTC.